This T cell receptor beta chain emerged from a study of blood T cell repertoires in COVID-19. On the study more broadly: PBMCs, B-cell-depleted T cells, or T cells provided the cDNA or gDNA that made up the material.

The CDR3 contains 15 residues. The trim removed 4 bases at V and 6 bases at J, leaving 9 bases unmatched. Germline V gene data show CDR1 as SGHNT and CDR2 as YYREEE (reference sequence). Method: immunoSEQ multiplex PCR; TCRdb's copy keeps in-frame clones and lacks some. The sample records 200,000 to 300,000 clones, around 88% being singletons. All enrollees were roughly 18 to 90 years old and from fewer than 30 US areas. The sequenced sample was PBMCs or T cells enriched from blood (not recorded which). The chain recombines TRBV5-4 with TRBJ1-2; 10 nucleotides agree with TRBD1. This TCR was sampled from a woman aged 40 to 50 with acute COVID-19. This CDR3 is CASSVSGTGENGYTF. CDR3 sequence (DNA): TGTGCCAGCAGCGTTTCCGGGACAGGGGAGAATGGCTACACCTTC.